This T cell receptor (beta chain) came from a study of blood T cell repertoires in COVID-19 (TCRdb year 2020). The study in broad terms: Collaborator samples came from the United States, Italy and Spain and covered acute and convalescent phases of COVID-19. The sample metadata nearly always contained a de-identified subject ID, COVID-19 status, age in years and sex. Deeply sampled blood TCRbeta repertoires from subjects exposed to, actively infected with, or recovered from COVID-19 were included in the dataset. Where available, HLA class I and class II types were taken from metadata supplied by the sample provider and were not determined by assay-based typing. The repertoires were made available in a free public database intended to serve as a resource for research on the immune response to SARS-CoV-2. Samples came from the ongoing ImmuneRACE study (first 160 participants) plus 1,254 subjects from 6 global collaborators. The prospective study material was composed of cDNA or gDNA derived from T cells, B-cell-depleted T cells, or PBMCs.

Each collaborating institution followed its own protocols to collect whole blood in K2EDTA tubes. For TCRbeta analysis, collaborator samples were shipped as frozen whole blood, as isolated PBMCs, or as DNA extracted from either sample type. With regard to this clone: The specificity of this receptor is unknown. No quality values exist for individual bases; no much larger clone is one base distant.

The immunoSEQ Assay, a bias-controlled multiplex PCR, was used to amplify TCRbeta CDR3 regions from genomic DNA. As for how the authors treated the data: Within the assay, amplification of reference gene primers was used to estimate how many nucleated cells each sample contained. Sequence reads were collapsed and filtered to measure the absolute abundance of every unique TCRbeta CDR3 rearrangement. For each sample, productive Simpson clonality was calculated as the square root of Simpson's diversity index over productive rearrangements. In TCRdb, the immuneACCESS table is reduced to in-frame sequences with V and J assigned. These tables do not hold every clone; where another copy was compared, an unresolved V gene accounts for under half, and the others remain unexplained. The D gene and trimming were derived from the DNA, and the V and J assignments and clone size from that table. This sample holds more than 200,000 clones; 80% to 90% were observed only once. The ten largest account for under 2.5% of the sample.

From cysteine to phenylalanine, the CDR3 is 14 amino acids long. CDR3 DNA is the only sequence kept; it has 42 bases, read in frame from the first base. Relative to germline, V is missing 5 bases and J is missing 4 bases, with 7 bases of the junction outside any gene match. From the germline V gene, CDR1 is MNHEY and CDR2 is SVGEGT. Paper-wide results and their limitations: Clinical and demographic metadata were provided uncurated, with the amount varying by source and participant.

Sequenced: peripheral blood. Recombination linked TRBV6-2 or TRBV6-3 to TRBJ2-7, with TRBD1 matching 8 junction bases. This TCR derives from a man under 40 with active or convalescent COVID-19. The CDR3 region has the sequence CASSRQGIRYEQYF. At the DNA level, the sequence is TGTGCCAGCAGTCGACAGGGGATACGTTACGAGCAGTACTTC.